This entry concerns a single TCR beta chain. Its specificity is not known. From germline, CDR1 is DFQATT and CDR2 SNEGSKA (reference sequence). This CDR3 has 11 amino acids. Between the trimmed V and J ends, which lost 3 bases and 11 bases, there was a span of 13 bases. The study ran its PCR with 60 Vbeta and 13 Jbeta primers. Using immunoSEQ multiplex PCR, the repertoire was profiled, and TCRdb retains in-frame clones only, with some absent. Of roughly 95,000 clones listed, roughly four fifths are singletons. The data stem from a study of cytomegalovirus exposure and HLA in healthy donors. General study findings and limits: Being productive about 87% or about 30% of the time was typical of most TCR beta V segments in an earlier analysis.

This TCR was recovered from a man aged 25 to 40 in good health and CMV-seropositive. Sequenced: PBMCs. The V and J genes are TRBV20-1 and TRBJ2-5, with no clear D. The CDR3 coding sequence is TGCAGTGCTAGGATCCCTAAAGAGCAGTACTTC. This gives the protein CSARIPKEQYF.